The clone carrying this T cell receptor beta chain was detected only a few times. As yet, its antigen is unknown. The sample contains more than one DNA sequence encoding this CDR3. This sample is part of a study of T cell responses to AZD1222 COVID-19 vaccine. Overall study results and limits: After the peak T cell response, and only then, were repertoires sampled. Donor demographics were predominantly white British with a female majority; clonal diversity may be underestimated. Of spike-specific TCRs, nearly half reportedly target regions left unmutated in variants. Spike-specific TCR breadth and depth were elevated following two AZD1222 doses.

The CDR3 covers 12 residues. Germline trimming cut 3 bases from V and 7 bases from J; bases unmatched to any gene: 0. CDR1 is SGHAT and CDR2 is FQNNGV in the germline V gene. Only in-frame clones appear in the TCRdb table, and some are missing; sequencing was by immunoSEQ multiplex PCR. Among about 100,000 clones listed, approximately 90% were seen once. This clonotype originated in an adult in good health. The V call is TRBV11-2, the J call TRBJ2-1; 7 nucleotides align to TRBD1. Sequencing was performed on peripheral blood, taken on day 0 of AZD1222 vaccination. The CDR3 DNA is TGTGCCAGCAGCTTGGACAGGAATGAGCAGTTCTTC. Protein sequence: CASSLDRNEQFF.